The 9 T cell receptor beta chains below were found in one sample sequenced in a study of shared clonotypes between healthy human individuals (dated by TCRdb to 2018 to 2021). Libraries were constructed by the immunoSEQ multiplex PCR assay. TCRdb obtained this table from immuneACCESS and retained in-frame rearrangements with V and J assigned. These tables miss some clones; where compared with another copy, unresolved V genes account for less than half of the shortfall, and the remainder is unexplained. This sample holds about 330,000 clones; roughly 70% were observed only once. Jointly, the top ten make up about 9.3% of the sample. Sequenced: memory CD4+ T cells sorted from blood. What this sample's cell subset or site label stands for: CD45RA-negative fraction. These receptors were taken from a man aged 30-40 years in good health.

The rearrangement uses TRBV9 and TRBJ1-3, with unresolved D. Trimming removed 0 bases from V and 0 bases from J, with 13 bases in between. Germline-derived CDR1 and CDR2 are SGDLS and YYNGEE. The CDR3 is 17 amino acids. The DNA of the CDR3 is TGTGCCAGCAGCGTAGAGGGATGGGTCTCCTCTGGAAACACCATATATTTT. Residues: CASSVEGWVSSGNTIYF. Using reference TRBV9 and TRBJ1-3 for the parts outside the CDR3, the full variable domain is DSGVTQTPKHLITATGQRVTLRCSPRSGDLSVYWYQQSLDQGLQFLIQYYNGEERAKGNILERFSAQQFPDLHSELNLSSLELGDSALYFCASSVEGWVSSGNTIYFGEGSWLTVV.

The rearrangement uses TRBV29-1 and TRBJ2-7; weak D call: TRBD1 (7 bases). V was clipped by 7 bases and J by 6 bases, with 10 bases between them. This CDR3 has 10 residues. Germline-derived CDR1 and CDR2 are SQVTM and ANQGSEA. The CDR3, as DNA: TGCAGCGGGGGGGACAGCGAGCAGTACTTC. Residues: CSGGDSEQYF.

The chain recombines TRBV10-3 with TRBJ2-2, with TRBD1 identical over 8 bases. The CDR3 extends over 13 amino acids. CDR1 ENHRY and CDR2 SYGVKD come from the germline V gene. The ends lost 11 bases at V and 4 bases at J; junction bases unmatched: 6. As DNA, the CDR3 is TGTGCCGGAACAGGGGGAATCACCGGGGAGCTGTTTTTT. Amino acids: CAGTGGITGELFF.

On this clone: This CDR3 is also generated by other DNA sequences in the sample. This chain connects TRBV11-2 to TRBJ2-1, with TRBD2 matching over 8 bases. Trimming at V came to 8 bases and at J to 7 bases, leaving 7 bases not matched to a gene. This CDR3 has 13 residues. The V gene's germline CDR1 is SGHAT and CDR2 FQNNGV. CDR3 DNA sequence: TGTGCCAGCTCTTTAGCGGGATTGAATGAGCAGTTCTTC. This sequence encodes CASSLAGLNEQFF.

This clone appeared a few times. The chain links TRBV19 to TRBJ2-2; D possibly corresponds to TRBD2 (5 bases). V was trimmed by 6 bases and J by 0 bases, leaving 14 bases between them. CDR3 length: 16 residues. Germline assignment: CDR1 LNHDA and CDR2 SQIVND (reference sequence). In DNA form, the CDR3 reads TGTGCCAGTAGCGTTCGAGGGCCGCCGAACACCGGGGAGCTGTTTTTT. Its translation is CASSVRGPPNTGELFF.

In its sample, this clone was seen once. The V and J genes are TRBV7-6 and TRBJ1-2; D is ambiguous. CDR1 and CDR2 (germline): SGHVS, FNYEAQ. Trimming pared 5 bases from V and 2 bases from J, leaving 9 bases between. The CDR3 loop spans 13 amino acids. The CDR3 protein is CASSLLENYGYTF. The CDR3 DNA follows: TGTGCCAGCAGCCTCCTCGAGAACTATGGCTACACCTTC.

The J gene is TRBJ2-7, the V gene TRBV11-2; possible D gene TRBD1, 6 bases. CDR1 is SGHAT, CDR2 FQNNGV, per germline. The CDR3 has 15 amino acids. V lost 3 bases to trimming and J lost 0 bases, with 12 bases between them. The CDR3 DNA reads as TGTGCCAGCAGCTTGGACAGTATAGTCTCCTACGAGCAGTACTTC. Protein sequence: CASSLDSIVSYEQYF.

The chain has TRBV5-5 and TRBJ1-2; unclear D gene. This CDR3 has 17 amino acids. V lost 0 bases and J 0 bases, leaving 15 bases between the germline ends. Germline V lookup: CDR1 SGHKS, CDR2 YYEKEE (reference sequence). For the CDR3, the DNA is TGTGCCAGCAGCTTGGCCGGCGTAGCCGGTGCTAACTATGGCTACACCTTC. This gives the protein CASSLAGVAGANYGYTF.

This clone appeared a few times. Other DNA sequences in the sample encode the same CDR3. The chain employs TRBV6-5 and TRBJ2-5, with D unclear. Trimming cost V 4 bases and J 4 bases, with 10 bases left between them. Germline CDR1 MNHEY, CDR2 SVGAGI. The CDR3 consists of 13 residues. Here the CDR3 reads CASSSRVRETQYF. In DNA form, the CDR3 reads TGTGCCAGCAGTTCTAGGGTTAGAGAGACCCAGTACTTC.